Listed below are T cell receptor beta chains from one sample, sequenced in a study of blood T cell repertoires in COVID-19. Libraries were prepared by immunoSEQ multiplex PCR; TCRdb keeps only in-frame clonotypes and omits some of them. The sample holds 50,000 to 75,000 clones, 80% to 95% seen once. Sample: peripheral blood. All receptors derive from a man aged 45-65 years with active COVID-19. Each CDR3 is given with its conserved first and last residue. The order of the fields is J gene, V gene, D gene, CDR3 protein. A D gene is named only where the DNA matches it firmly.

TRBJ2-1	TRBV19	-	CASKVSGEQFF
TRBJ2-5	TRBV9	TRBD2	CASSVTSGGETQYF
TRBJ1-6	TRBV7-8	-	CASSLGVGTPYNSPLHF
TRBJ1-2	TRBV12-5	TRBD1	CASGLDRQGPVSPRYGYTF
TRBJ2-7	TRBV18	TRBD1	CASSPDRDEQYF
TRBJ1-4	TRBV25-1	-	CASSDVSGGTANEKLFF
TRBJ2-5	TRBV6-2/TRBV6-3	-	CASSYPSRLEETQYF
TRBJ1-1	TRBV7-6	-	CASSLGGVGMNTEAFF
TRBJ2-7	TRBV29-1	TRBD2	CSVEDRERGPYEQYF
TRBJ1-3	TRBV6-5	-	CASSLSTYPGNTIYF
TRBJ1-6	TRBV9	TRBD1	CASSVGGQGDNSPLHF
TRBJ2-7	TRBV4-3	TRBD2	CASSQGFSGGSYEQYF
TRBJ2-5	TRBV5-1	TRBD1	CASSLGGTGMETQYF
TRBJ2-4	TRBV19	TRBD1	CASSAPTGGPQNIQYF
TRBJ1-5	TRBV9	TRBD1	CASSATGQHNQPQHF
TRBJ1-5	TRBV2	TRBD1	CASSSNRGRHQPQHF
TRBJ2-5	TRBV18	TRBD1	CASENGPGQGIAGRKETQYF
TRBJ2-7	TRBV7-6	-	CASSYVMGAEVGEQYF
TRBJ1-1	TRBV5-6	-	CASSSGVTEAFF
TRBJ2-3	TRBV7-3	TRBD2	CASSLAGGVSTDTQYF
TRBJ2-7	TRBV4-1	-	CASSQDWRSHEQYF
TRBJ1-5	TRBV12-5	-	CASGLVPRQTRRPQHF
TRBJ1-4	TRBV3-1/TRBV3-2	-	CASSQGGTNEKLFF
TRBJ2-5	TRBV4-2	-	CASSLAPQGSQETQYF
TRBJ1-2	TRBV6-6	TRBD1	CASLGQLRKGGYTF
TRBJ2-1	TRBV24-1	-	CATSDFRANYNEQFF
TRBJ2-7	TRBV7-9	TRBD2	CASSYILAGVGEQYF
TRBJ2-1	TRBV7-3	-	CASSPSVSSYNEQFF
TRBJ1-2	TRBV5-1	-	CASSLDVGPYGYTF
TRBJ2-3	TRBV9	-	CASSVQGGIDTQYF
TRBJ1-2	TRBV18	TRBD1	CASSPGTDYGYTF